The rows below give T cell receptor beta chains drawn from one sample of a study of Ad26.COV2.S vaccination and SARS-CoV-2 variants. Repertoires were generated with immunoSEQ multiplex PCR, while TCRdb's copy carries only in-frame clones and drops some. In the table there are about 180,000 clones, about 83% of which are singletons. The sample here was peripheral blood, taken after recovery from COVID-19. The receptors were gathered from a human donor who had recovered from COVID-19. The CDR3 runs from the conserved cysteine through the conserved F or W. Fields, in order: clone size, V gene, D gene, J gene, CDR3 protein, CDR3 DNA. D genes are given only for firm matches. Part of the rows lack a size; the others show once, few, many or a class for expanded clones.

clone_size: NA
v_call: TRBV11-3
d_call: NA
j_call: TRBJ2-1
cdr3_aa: CASSGRLTGRNEQFF
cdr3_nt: TGTGCCAGCAGCGGGCGATTAACAGGGCGCAATGAGCAGTTCTTC

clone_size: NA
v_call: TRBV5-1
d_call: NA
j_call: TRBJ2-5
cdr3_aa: CATRGQGSSETQYF
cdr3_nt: TGCGCCACGCGGGGCCAGGGGAGTTCGGAGACCCAGTACTTC

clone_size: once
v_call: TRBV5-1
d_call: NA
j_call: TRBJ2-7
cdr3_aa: CASSPMTQSSYEQYF
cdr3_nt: TGCGCCAGCAGCCCCATGACTCAGAGCTCCTACGAGCAGTACTTC

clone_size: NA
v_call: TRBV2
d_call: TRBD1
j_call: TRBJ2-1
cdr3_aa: CASSYRGRDYNEQFF
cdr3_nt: TGTGCCAGCAGTTACAGGGGTCGGGATTACAATGAGCAGTTCTTC

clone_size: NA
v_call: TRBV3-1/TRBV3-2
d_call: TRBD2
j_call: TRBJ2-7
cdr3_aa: CASSQSLAGGNEQYF
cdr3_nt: TGTGCCAGCAGCCAATCCCTAGCGGGGGGGAACGAGCAGTACTTC

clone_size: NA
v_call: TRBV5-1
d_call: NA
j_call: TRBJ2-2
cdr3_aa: CASSLRLPANTGELFF
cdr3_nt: TGCGCCAGCAGCTTGAGGTTGCCCGCGAACACCGGGGAGCTGTTTTTT

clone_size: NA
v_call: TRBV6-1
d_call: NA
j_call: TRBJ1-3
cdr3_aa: CASSEAGSGNTIYF
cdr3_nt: TGTGCCAGCAGTGAAGCAGGGTCTGGAAACACCATATATTTT

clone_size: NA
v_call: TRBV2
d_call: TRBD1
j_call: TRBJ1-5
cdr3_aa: CASRQGISNQPQHF
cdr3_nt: TGTGCCAGCAGACAGGGGATAAGCAATCAGCCCCAGCATTTT

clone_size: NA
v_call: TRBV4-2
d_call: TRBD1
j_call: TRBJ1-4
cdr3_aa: CASSQDSGQVLNEKLFF
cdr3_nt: TGTGCCAGCAGCCAAGACTCCGGACAGGTTCTTAATGAAAAACTGTTTTTT

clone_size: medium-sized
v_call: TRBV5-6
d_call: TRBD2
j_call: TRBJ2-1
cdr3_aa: CASSHPSGGIEQFF
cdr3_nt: TGTGCCAGCAGCCACCCGAGCGGGGGTATCGAGCAGTTCTTC

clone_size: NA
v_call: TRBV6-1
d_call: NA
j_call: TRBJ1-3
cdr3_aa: CASSEALRTGFFPF
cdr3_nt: TGTGCCAGCAGTGAAGCGCTTCGTACAGGATTTTTTCCTTTT

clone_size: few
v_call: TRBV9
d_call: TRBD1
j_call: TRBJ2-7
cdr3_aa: CASSARTGLTYEQYF
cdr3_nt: TGTGCCAGCAGCGCCCGGACAGGTCTAACCTACGAGCAGTACTTC

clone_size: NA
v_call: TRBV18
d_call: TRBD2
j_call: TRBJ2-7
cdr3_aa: CASSPLALAGGRGEQYF
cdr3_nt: TGTGCCAGCTCACCACTTGCGCTAGCGGGAGGGCGGGGAGAGCAGTACTTC

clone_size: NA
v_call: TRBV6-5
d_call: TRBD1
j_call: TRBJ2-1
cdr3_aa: CASSYQGDRQFF
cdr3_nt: TGTGCCAGCAGTTATCAGGGGGATCGGCAGTTCTTC

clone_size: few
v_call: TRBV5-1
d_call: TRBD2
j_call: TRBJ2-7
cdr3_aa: CASSRGGSGAYEQYF
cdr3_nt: TGCGCCAGCAGCCGGGGGGGTAGCGGCGCCTACGAGCAGTACTTC

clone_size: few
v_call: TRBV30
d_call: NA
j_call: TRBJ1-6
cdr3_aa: CAWSVLGVSFSPLHF
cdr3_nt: TGTGCCTGGAGTGTTTTAGGGGTCAGTTTTTCACCCCTCCACTTT

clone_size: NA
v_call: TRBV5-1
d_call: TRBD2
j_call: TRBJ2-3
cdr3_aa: CASSLRTSVDTQYF
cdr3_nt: TGCGCCAGCAGCCTCAGGACTAGCGTAGATACGCAGTATTTT

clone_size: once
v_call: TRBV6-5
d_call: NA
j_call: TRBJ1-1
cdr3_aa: CASTGPGRPNTEAFF
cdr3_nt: TGTGCCAGCACCGGACCTGGACGTCCAAACACTGAAGCTTTCTTT

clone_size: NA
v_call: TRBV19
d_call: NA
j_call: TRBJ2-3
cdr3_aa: CASSLPVGAQDTQYF
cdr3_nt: TGTGCCAGTAGTCTTCCAGTTGGGGCCCAAGATACGCAGTATTTT

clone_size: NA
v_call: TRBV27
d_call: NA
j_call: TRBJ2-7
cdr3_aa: CASSPSGYEQYF
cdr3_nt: TGTGCCAGCAGCCCGAGTGGCTACGAGCAGTACTTC

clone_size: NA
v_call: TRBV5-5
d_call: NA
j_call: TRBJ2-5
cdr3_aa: CASSLVGETQYF
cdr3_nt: TGTGCCAGCAGCTTGGTAGGAGAGACCCAGTACTTC

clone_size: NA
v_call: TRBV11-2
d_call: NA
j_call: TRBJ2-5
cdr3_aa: CASSPGTRQETQYF
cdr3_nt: TGTGCCAGCAGTCCCGGGACACGGCAAGAGACCCAGTACTTC

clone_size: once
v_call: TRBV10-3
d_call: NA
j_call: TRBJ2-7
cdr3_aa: CAISEKEGGAYEQYF
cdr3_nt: TGTGCCATCAGTGAGAAGGAGGGGGGGGCCTACGAGCAGTACTTC

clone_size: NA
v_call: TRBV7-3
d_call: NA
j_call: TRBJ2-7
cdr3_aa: CASSQTSGTEYEQYF
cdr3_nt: TGTGCCAGCAGCCAAACCTCCGGGACCGAATACGAGCAGTACTTC

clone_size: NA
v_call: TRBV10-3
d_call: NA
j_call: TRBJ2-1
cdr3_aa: CAISGHPMGNEQFF
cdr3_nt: TGTGCCATCAGTGGCCATCCCATGGGCAATGAGCAGTTCTTC

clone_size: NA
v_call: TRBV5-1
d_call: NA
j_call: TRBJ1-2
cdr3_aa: CASSLSGGNYGYTF
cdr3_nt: TGCGCCAGCAGCTTGAGCGGGGGAAACTATGGCTACACCTTC

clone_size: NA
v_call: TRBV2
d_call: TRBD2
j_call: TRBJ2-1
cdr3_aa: CASRRRTSEPPNEQFF
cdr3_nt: TGTGCCAGCAGGCGAAGGACTAGCGAGCCCCCAAATGAGCAGTTCTTC

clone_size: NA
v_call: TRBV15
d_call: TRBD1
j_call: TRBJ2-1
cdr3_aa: CATSSPGQGGNEQFF
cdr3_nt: TGTGCCACCAGCAGCCCGGGACAGGGAGGCAATGAGCAGTTCTTC

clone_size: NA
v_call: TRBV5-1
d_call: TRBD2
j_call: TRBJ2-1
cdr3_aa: CASSPGTSAGGEQFF
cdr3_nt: TGCGCCAGCAGCCCCGGGACTAGCGCGGGCGGAGAGCAGTTCTTC

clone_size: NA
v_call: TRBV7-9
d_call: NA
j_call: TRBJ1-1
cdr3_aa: CASSLAGESTEAFF
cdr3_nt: TGTGCCAGCAGCTTAGCTGGGGAAAGTACTGAAGCTTTCTTT

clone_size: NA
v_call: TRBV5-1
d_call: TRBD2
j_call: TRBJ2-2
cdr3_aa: CASNPTSGSNTGELFF
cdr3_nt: TGCGCCAGCAACCCGACTAGCGGCTCGAACACCGGGGAGCTGTTTTTT

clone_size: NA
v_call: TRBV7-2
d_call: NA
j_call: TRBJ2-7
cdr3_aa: CASSFPPSGYEQYF
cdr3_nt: TGTGCCAGCAGCTTCCCTCCAAGCGGCTACGAGCAGTACTTC

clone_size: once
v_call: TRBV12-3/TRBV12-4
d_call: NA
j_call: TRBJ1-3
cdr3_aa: CASSLPGNTIYF
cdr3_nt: TGTGCCAGCAGTTTACCTGGAAACACCATATATTTT

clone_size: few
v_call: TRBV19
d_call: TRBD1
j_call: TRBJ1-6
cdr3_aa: CACRSRTGTENSPLHF
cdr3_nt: TGTGCCTGTCGATCCCGAACCGGGACAGAAAATTCACCCCTCCACTTT

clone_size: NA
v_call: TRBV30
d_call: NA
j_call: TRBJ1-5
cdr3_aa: CAWSLTGLWQPQHF
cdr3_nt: TGTGCCTGGAGTCTTACAGGGCTGTGGCAGCCCCAGCATTTT

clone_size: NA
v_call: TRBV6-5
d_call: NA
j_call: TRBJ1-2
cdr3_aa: CAARGLYGYTF
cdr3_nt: TGTGCCGCTCGAGGGCTCTATGGCTACACCTTC

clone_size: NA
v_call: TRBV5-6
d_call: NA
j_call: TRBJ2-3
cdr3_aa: CASSYYSSTDTQYF
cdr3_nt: TGTGCCAGCAGCTACTACTCTAGCACAGATACGCAGTATTTT

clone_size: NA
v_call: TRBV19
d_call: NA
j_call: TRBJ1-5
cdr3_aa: CASMPFQGGNQPQHF
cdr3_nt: TGTGCCAGTATGCCGTTCCAGGGAGGCAATCAGCCCCAGCATTTT

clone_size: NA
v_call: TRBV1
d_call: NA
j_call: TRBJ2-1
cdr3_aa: CTSSQTDRGSYNEQFF
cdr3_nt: TGCACCAGCAGCCAGACAGACAGGGGCTCCTACAATGAGCAGTTCTTC

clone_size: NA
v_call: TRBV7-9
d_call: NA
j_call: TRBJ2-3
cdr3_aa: CASSQLWPDTQYF
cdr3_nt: TGTGCCAGCAGCCAGCTTTGGCCAGATACGCAGTATTTT

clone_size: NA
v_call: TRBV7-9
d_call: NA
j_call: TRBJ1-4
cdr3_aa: CASSNYRVKGSEKLFF
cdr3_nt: TGTGCCAGCAGCAACTACAGGGTTAAAGGGTCGGAAAAACTGTTTTTT

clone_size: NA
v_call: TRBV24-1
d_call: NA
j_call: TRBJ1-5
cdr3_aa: CATSDPTLASNQPQHF
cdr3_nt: TGTGCCACCAGTGACCCAACCCTCGCTAGCAATCAGCCCCAGCATTTT